A single sample is the source of the 32 T cell receptor beta chains below, sequenced in a study of T cell responses to AZD1222 COVID-19 vaccine. Only in-frame clones appear in the TCRdb table, and some are missing; sequencing was by immunoSEQ multiplex PCR. Of 110,000 to 150,000 clones in the sample, over 80% were seen once. This material consisted of peripheral blood, taken 28 days after the second AZD1222 dose. The receptors stem from an adult who received the AZD1222 COVID-19 vaccine.

This chain links TRBV15 with TRBJ1-6; D is ambiguous. Trimming took 0 bases from V and 10 from J, leaving 7 bases between them. Germline CDR1 and CDR2: LNHNV and YYDKDF (reference sequence). The CDR3 consists of 13 residues. The CDR3 region is CATSRDLGSPLHF. As DNA, the CDR3 is TGTGCCACCAGCAGAGATCTAGGATCACCCCTCCACTTT. The whole variable domain, filled in from reference TRBV15 and TRBJ1-6, reads DAMVIQNPRYQVTQFGKPVTLSCSQTLNHNVMYWYQQKSSQAPKLLFHYYDKDFNNEADTPDNFQSRRPNTSFCFLDIRSPGLGDTAMYLCATSRDLGSPLHFGNGTRLTVT.

The V call is TRBV28, the J call TRBJ1-2, with 7 nucleotides matching TRBD1. Trimming cost V 6 bases and J 3 bases; bases outside gene matches: 13. This CDR3 is 16 amino acids long. In germline, CDR1 is MDHEN, CDR2 SYDVKM. DNA of the CDR3: TGTGCCAGCAGCCGGCCGGGACAGATTTTGTACTATGGCTACACCTTC. Encoded protein: CASSRPGQILYYGYTF.

The rearrangement joins TRBV9 to TRBJ2-1, with TRBD1 matching 11 bases. V lost 4 bases to trimming and J lost 4 bases; unmatched junction nucleotides: 4. The germline V gene encodes CDR1 SGDLS and CDR2 YYNGEE. The CDR3 spans 15 residues. The CDR3 loop is CASSFRDRGYNEQFF. The CDR3 bases are TGTGCCAGCAGCTTCCGGGACAGGGGGTACAATGAGCAGTTCTTC.

CDR3: CASSLRQGNYGYTF. The CDR3 region has the DNA TGTGCCAGCTCACTGAGACAGGGAAACTATGGCTACACCTTC. J is TRBJ1-2 and V is TRBV18; TRBD1 matches 7 bases. The CDR3 has 14 residues. The V segment lost 4 bases and the J segment 2 bases; nucleotides outside the gene matches: 4. Germline V gene sequence: CDR1 KGHSH, CDR2 LQKENI.

The J gene is TRBJ2-7, the V gene TRBV6-6; D is perhaps TRBD1 (6 bases). The CDR3 is 12 residues long. Germline CDR1 is MNHNY and CDR2 is SVGAGI (reference sequence). The V and J ends lost 6 bases and 4 bases respectively, with 10 bases between them. CDR3 nucleotide sequence: TGTGCCAGCAGATTACAGGGTTACGAGCAGTACTTC. Amino acid sequence: CASRLQGYEQYF.

The CDR3 nucleotides are TGTGCCAGCAGTAGGAGTAACACTGAAGCTTTCTTT. Its translation: CASSRSNTEAFF. The chain recombines TRBV12-3 or TRBV12-4 with TRBJ1-1; D is unclear. Trimming shortened V by 5 bases and J by 2 bases, and 6 bases separated the two germline ends. The CDR3 totals 12 residues.

V and J are TRBV5-6 and TRBJ2-2, with 11 positions matching TRBD2. CDR3 length: 15 amino acids. The V and J ends lost 0 bases and 6 bases, in that order; junction bases with no gene match: 1. From germline, CDR1 is SGHDT and CDR2 YYEEEE. CDR3 bases: TGTGCCAGCAGCTTGGGGGGACTAGCGGCCGGGGAGCTGTTTTTT. Its translation: CASSLGGLAAGELFF. Full variable domain (rest looked up from reference TRBV5-6 and TRBJ2-2): DAGVTQSPTHLIKTRGQQVTLRCSPKSGHDTVSWYQQALGQGPQFIFQYYEEEERQRGNFPDRFSGHQFPNYSSELNVNALLLGDSALYLCASSLGGLAAGELFFGEGSRLTVL.

The rearrangement joins TRBV12-3 or TRBV12-4 to TRBJ1-5; D gene uncertain. V gave up 4 bases and J gave up 1 base, with 5 bases separating them. The CDR3 covers 13 residues. CDR3 loop: CASSYQSNQPQHF. The CDR3 coding sequence is TGTGCCAGCAGTTATCAGAGCAATCAGCCCCAGCATTTT.

The V gene is TRBV5-4, the J gene TRBJ1-2; TRBD1 aligns across 7 bases. Looked up from germline, CDR1 is SGHNT and CDR2 is YYREEE (reference sequence). V lost 4 bases and J lost 1; bases outside the gene matches: 13. This CDR3 is built from 17 residues. CDR3: CASSKDGRQGHNYGYTF. The CDR3, as DNA: TGTGCCAGCAGCAAGGATGGCAGACAGGGCCATAACTATGGCTACACCTTC.

The V and J genes are TRBV28 and TRBJ1-2; D gene uncertain. With 1 base removed from V and 8 bases from J, the gap between germline ends came to 11 bases. The CDR3 has 13 amino acids. In germline, CDR1 is MDHEN, CDR2 SYDVKM. CDR3: CASSLLAAGGYTF. In nucleotides, the CDR3 is TGTGCCAGCAGTTTATTGGCAGCGGGAGGCTACACCTTC.

The chain uses TRBV3-1 (or the pseudogene TRBV3-2) and TRBJ1-1, with 9 bases aligning to TRBD1. CDR1 and CDR2 from the germline V gene are LGHDT and YNNKEL (reference sequence). With 2 bases clipped from V and 0 bases from J, the junction kept 7 bases outside the gene matches. The CDR3 is 17 amino acids. CDR3 residues: CASSQQQGAGVNTEAFF. DNA of the CDR3: TGTGCCAGCAGCCAACAACAGGGGGCAGGGGTGAACACTGAAGCTTTCTTT.

This clone was found a few times. CDR3 sequence (DNA): TGCGCCAGCAGCCGTGAAGGCGGGAGGTATTACAATGAGCAGTTCTTC. It encodes CASSREGGRYYNEQFF. V and J are TRBV4-1 and TRBJ2-1; TRBD2 aligns across 8 bases. V shed 4 bases and J 4 bases; nucleotides not matched to a gene: 9. CDR3 size: 16 residues. CDR1 is MGHRA, CDR2 YSYEKL, per germline.

V is TRBV19 and J is TRBJ1-6; D is possibly TRBD1 (6 bases). There are 13 residues in the CDR3. Germline assignment: CDR1 LNHDA and CDR2 SQIVND (reference sequence). Trimming shortened V by 7 bases and J by 8 bases, and 12 bases separated the two germline ends. CDR3 loop: CASKGTSHSPLHF. The CDR3 DNA sequence: TGTGCCAGTAAAGGGACATCCCATTCACCCCTCCACTTT. Looking up the rest from reference TRBV19 and TRBJ1-6 gives the full variable domain: DGGITQSPKYLFRKEGQNVTLSCEQNLNHDAMYWYRQDPGQGLRLIYYSQIVNDFQKGDIAEGYSVSREKKESFPLTVTSAQKNPTAFYLCASKGTSHSPLHFGNGTRLTVT.

The rearrangement links TRBV5-4 to TRBJ2-7; the D call may be TRBD1 or TRBD2 (5 bases each). This CDR3 spans 13 amino acids. The germline V gene encodes CDR1 SGHNT and CDR2 YYREEE (reference sequence). The V end was cut by 4 bases, the J end by 0 bases, with 8 bases between. DNA for the CDR3: TGTGCCAGCAGCGGGGACCACTCCTACGAGCAGTACTTC. Translating gives CASSGDHSYEQYF.

The chain couples TRBV2 to TRBJ2-2, with 13 bases that match TRBD2. J was trimmed by 5 bases and V by 2 bases; bases with no gene match: 11. Germline loops: CDR1 SNHLY, CDR2 FYNNEI. The CDR3 extends over 19 amino acids. The CDR3 spells CASSEILGLAGEGTGELFF. CDR3 DNA sequence: TGTGCCAGCAGTGAAATTTTAGGACTAGCGGGAGAAGGGACCGGGGAGCTGTTTTTT.

This chain connects TRBV28 to TRBJ1-1; tentatively, D is TRBD1 (6 bases). In germline, CDR1 is MDHEN, CDR2 SYDVKM. CDR3 size: 15 residues. Trimming cost V 5 bases and J 2 bases, with 15 bases left between them. CDR3: CASSAGGGGNTEAFF. The CDR3 nucleotides are TGTGCCAGCAGTGCAGGCGGAGGGGGAAACACTGAAGCTTTCTTT.

V is TRBV5-8 and J is TRBJ1-1; TRBD1 matches 8 bases. Germline V lookup: CDR1 SGHTS, CDR2 YDEGEE. V lost 4 bases and J lost 1; bases outside the gene matches: 3. This CDR3 contains 14 residues. CDR3 sequence reads: CASSHRGGNTEAFF. DNA of the CDR3: TGTGCCAGCAGCCACAGGGGGGGGAACACTGAAGCTTTCTTT. Together with reference TRBV5-8 and TRBJ1-1, the CDR3 gives the full variable domain: EAGVTQSPTHLIKTRGQQATLRCSPISGHTSVYWYQQALGLGLQFLLWYDEGEERNRGNFPPRFSGRQFPNYSSELNVNALELEDSALYLCASSHRGGNTEAFFGQGTRLTVV.

The chain uses TRBV6-5 and TRBJ1-2, with 9 bases fitting TRBD1. The V gene's germline CDR1 is MNHEY and CDR2 SVGAGI. The CDR3 is 13 amino acids. Trimming cost V 5 bases and J 8 bases; bases outside gene matches: 6. CDR3 sequence: CASSRQGVRGYTF. In DNA form, the CDR3 reads TGTGCCAGCAGTAGACAGGGGGTCCGGGGCTACACCTTC.

The chain links TRBV19 to TRBJ2-3, with D hard to call. Looked up from germline, CDR1 is LNHDA and CDR2 is SQIVND (reference sequence). Trimming cost V 3 bases and J 2 bases, with 6 bases left between them. The CDR3 spans 13 residues. The CDR3 region has the DNA TGTGCCAGTAGTATCCCAATCACAGATACGCAGTATTTT. This translates into CASSIPITDTQYF.

This chain uses TRBV7-9 with TRBJ2-2, with D possibly TRBD1 on 5 matching bases. The CDR3 has 17 residues. V lost 0 bases and J 0 bases, leaving 11 bases between the germline ends. Per the germline V gene, CDR1 is SEHNR and CDR2 is FQNEAQ (reference sequence). CDR3: CASSLALSTANTGELFF. The CDR3 DNA reads as TGTGCCAGCAGCTTAGCGTTGTCGACAGCGAACACCGGGGAGCTGTTTTTT.

The V call is TRBV5-1, the J call TRBJ1-4; D may be TRBD1 (5 bases). CDR1 is SGHRS, CDR2 YFSETQ, per germline. The length of the CDR3 is 14 residues. Trimming shortened V by 3 bases and J by 6 bases, and 12 bases separated the two germline ends. The CDR3 is CASSWGGSDEKLFF. The CDR3 bases are TGCGCCAGCAGCTGGGGGGGAAGCGATGAAAAACTGTTTTTT.

J is TRBJ1-6 and V is TRBV18; D is possibly TRBD1 (6 bases). The CDR3 consists of 15 residues. V was shortened by 3 bases and J by 0 bases, with 6 bases between the two germline ends. Per germline, CDR1 KGHSH and CDR2 LQKENI. The CDR3 DNA sequence: TGTGCCAGCTCACCGGACAGCTCCTATAATTCACCCCTCCACTTT. Translation: CASSPDSSYNSPLHF.

This rearrangement joins TRBV20-1 to TRBJ2-7; 9 bases map to TRBD2. Germline loops: CDR1 DFQATT, CDR2 SNEGSKA (reference sequence). Trimming removed 3 bases from V and 5 bases from J; junction bases left unmatched: 8. The CDR3 contains 14 residues. The CDR3 region is CSASTASGKDEQYF. DNA of the CDR3: TGCAGTGCTAGTACGGCTAGCGGGAAAGACGAGCAGTACTTC.

J is TRBJ2-7 and V is TRBV6-5; no clear D. The CDR3 sequence is 11 residues long. Germline V CDR1 and CDR2: MNHEY, SVGAGI. V was trimmed by 6 bases and J by 4 bases, leaving 7 bases between them. This CDR3 reads CASRDEYEQYF. The CDR3 nucleotides read TGTGCCAGCAGGGACGAATACGAGCAGTACTTC.

V gene TRBV30 combines with J gene TRBJ2-7, with TRBD2 matching over 11 bases. The CDR3 spans 14 residues. The V gene end was trimmed by 2 bases and the J gene end by 3 bases; junction bases not matched to a gene: 3. Germline CDR1 and CDR2: GTSNPN and SVGIG (reference sequence). The CDR3 DNA reads as TGTGCCTGGAGTCCCGGGACTAGCGGCTACGAGCAGTACTTC. It codes for CAWSPGTSGYEQYF.

The rearrangement links TRBV18 to TRBJ1-4, with TRBD1 matching 9 bases. CDR1 and CDR2 from the germline V gene are KGHSH and LQKENI. The V gene end was trimmed by 2 bases and the J gene end by 7 bases; junction bases not matched to a gene: 8. The CDR3 is made up of 16 amino acids. This CDR3 reads CASSPRPGQGSEKLFF. The DNA of the CDR3 is TGTGCCAGCTCACCAAGACCAGGACAGGGGTCTGAAAAACTGTTTTTT.

V and J are TRBV28 and TRBJ1-5; D is ambiguous. With 3 bases removed from V and 4 bases from J, the gap between germline ends came to 16 bases. This CDR3 region has 16 residues. Germline V gives CDR1 MDHEN, CDR2 SYDVKM. The CDR3: CASSLARSYSNQPQHF. CDR3 DNA: TGTGCCAGCAGTTTGGCGAGGAGTTACTCTAATCAGCCCCAGCATTTT.

For this clone: The same CDR3 can be traced to other DNA sequences in this sample. The rearrangement joins TRBV11-2 to TRBJ2-2; D not resolved. The CDR3 has 14 amino acids. Germline CDR1 and CDR2: SGHAT and FQNNGV. V lost 2 bases, J lost 5 bases, and 9 bases lay in between. In DNA form, the CDR3 reads TGTGCCAGCAGCTTAAATCGCGTTACCGGGGAGCTGTTTTTT. Amino acids: CASSLNRVTGELFF.

The chain recombines TRBV27 with TRBJ1-2; 10 nucleotides line up with TRBD1. V was pared by 5 bases and J by 8 bases, with 5 bases of the junction left unmatched. CDR1 and CDR2 (germline): MNHEY, SMNVEV (reference sequence). CDR3 size: 13 residues. The CDR3 DNA is TGTGCCAGCAGTCGTGACAGGGGGCACGGCTACACCTTC. It codes for CASSRDRGHGYTF.

V gene TRBV11-2 combines with J gene TRBJ2-5, with 7 positions matching TRBD2. Germline CDR1 SGHAT, CDR2 FQNNGV. CDR3 length equals 15 residues. With 1 base clipped from V and 0 bases from J, the junction kept 2 bases outside the gene matches. CDR3 nucleotide sequence: TGTGCCAGCAGCTTAGCGGGAGGCTACCAAGAGACCCAGTACTTC. Translation: CASSLAGGYQETQYF.

The chain combines TRBV5-4 with TRBJ2-7, with TRBD2 matching 7 bases. V gave up 5 bases and J gave up 3 bases; unmatched junction bases: 8. Germline V gene data show CDR1 as SGHNT and CDR2 as YYREEE (reference sequence). The CDR3 runs 14 residues. DNA of the CDR3: TGTGCCAGCAGTCGGCAGGGAGGGAGCTACGAGCAGTACTTC. It yields the protein CASSRQGGSYEQYF. The full variable domain, in which reference TRBV5-4 and TRBJ2-7 provide the parts outside the CDR3, is ETGVTQSPTHLIKTRGQQVTLRCSSQSGHNTVSWYQQALGQGPQFIFQYYREEENGRGNFPPRFSGLQFPNYSSELNVNALELDDSALYLCASSRQGGSYEQYFGPGTRLTVT.

This sequence joins TRBV5-1 and TRBJ2-7, with 10 positions matching TRBD2. CDR3 length: 16 amino acids. Germline loops: CDR1 SGHRS, CDR2 YFSETQ. With V trimmed by 0 bases and J by 0 bases, 3 bases remained unmatched. Here the CDR3 reads CASSLGASGSSYEQYF. In nucleotides, the CDR3 is TGCGCCAGCAGCTTGGGTGCTAGCGGGAGCTCCTACGAGCAGTACTTC.